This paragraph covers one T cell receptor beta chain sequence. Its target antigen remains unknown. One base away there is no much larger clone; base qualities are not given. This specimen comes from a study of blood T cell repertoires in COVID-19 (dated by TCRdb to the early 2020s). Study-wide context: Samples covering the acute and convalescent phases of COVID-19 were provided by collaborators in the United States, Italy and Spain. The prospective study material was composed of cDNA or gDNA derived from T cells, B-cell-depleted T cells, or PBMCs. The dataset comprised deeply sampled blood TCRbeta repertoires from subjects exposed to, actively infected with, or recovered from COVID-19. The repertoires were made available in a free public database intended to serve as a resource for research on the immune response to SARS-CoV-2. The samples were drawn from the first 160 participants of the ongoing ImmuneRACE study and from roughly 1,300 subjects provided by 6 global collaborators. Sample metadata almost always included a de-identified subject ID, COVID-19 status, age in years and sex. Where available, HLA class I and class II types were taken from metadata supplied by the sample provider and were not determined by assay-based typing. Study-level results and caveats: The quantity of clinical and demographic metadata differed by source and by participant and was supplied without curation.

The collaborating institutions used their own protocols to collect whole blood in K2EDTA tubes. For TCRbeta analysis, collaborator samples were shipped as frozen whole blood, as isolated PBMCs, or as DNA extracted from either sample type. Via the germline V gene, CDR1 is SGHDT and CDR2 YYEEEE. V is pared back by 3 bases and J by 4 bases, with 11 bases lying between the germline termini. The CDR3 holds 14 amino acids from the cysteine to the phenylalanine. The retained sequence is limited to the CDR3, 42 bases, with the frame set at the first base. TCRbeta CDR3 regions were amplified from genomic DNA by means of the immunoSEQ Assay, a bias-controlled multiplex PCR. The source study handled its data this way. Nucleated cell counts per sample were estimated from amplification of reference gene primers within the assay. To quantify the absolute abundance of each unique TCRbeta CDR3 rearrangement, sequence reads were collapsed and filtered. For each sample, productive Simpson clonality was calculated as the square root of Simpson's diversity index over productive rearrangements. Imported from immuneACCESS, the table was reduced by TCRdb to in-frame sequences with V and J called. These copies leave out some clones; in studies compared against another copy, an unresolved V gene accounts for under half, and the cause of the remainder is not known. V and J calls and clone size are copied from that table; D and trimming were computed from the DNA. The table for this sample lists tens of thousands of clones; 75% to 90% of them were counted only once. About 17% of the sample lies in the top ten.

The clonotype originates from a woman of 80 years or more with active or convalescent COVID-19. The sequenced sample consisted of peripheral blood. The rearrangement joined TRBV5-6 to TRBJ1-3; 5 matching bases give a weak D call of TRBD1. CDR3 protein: CASSWWGGGNTIYF. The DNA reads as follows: TGTGCCAGCAGCTGGTGGGGGGGAGGAAACACCATATATTTT.